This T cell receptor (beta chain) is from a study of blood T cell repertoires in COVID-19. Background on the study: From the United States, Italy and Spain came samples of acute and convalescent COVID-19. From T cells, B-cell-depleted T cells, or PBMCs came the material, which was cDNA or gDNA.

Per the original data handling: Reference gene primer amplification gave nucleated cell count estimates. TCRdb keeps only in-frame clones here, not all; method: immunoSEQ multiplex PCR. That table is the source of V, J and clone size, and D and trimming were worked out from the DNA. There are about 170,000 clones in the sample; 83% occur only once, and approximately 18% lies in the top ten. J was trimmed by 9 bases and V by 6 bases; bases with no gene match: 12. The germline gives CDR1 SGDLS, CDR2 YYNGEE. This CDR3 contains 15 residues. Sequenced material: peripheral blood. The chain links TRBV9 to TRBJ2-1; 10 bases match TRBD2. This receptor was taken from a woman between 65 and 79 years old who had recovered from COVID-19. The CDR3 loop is CASTQAGGLEVEQFF. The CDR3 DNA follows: TGTGCCAGCACCCAAGCGGGGGGGCTTGAGGTTGAGCAGTTCTTC.